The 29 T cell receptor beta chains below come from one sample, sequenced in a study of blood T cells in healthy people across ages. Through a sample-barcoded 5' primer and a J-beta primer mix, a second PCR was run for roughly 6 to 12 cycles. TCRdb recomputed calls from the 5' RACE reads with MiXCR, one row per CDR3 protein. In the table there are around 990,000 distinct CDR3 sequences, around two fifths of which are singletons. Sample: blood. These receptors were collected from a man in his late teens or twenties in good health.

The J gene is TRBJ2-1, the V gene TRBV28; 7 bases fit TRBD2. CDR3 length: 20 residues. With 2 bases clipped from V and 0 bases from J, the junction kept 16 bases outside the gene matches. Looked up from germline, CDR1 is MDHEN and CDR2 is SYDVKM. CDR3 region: CASSLILDTASGGSYNEQFF. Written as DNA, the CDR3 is TGTGCCAGCAGTTTAATTTTGGACACGGCTAGCGGAGGCTCCTACAATGAGCAGTTCTTC. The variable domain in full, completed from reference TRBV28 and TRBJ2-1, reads DVKVTQSSRYLVKRTGEKVFLECVQDMDHENMFWYRQDPGLGLRLIYFSYDVKMKEKGDIPEGYSVSREKKERFSLILESASTNQTSMYLCASSLILDTASGGSYNEQFFGPGTRLTVL.

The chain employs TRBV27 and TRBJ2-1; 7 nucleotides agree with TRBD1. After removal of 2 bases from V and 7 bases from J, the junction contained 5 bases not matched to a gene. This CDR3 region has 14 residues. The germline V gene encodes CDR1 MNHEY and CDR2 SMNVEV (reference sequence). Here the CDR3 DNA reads TGTGCCAGCAGTTTACACAGGGGTTGGAATGAGCAGTTCTTC. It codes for CASSLHRGWNEQFF.

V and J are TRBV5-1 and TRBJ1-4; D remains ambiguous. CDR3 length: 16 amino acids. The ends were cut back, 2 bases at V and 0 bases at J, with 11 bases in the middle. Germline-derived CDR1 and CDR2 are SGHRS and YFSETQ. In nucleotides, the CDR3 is TGCGCCAGCAGCTTAAACAGCCCCTCAACTAATGAAAAACTGTTTTTT. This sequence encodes CASSLNSPSTNEKLFF.

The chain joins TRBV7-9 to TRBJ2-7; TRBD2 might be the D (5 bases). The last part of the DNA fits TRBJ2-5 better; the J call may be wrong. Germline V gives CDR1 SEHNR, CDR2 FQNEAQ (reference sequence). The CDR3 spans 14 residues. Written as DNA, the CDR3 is TGTGCCAGCAGCTTATTGGCTAGCCGAGAGACCCAGTACTTC. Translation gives CASSLLASRETQYF.

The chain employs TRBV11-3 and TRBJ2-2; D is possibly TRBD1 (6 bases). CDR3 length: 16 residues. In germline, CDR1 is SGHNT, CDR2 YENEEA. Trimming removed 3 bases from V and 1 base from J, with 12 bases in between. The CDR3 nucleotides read TGTGCCAGCAGCTTGGGCCAAGGGGGGAACACCGGGGAGCTGTTTTTT. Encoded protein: CASSLGQGGNTGELFF.

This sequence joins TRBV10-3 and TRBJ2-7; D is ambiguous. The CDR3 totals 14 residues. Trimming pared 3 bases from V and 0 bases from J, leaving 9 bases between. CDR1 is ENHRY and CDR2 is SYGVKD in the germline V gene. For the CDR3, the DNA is TGTGCCATCAGTGAAGGGCCCAGCTCCTACGAGCAGTACTTC. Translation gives CAISEGPSSYEQYF.

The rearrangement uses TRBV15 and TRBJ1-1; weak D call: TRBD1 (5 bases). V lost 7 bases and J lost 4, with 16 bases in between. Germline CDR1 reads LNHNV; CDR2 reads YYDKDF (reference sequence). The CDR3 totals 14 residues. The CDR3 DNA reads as TGTGCCACCACCGACAGATTTCGAATCACTGAAGCTTTCTTT. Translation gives CATTDRFRITEAFF.

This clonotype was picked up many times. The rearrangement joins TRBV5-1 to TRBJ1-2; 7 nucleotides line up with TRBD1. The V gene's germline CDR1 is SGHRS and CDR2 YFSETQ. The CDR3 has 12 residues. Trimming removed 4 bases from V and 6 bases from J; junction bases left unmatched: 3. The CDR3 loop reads CASSTDRDGYTF. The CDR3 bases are TGCGCCAGCAGCACCGACAGGGATGGCTACACCTTC.

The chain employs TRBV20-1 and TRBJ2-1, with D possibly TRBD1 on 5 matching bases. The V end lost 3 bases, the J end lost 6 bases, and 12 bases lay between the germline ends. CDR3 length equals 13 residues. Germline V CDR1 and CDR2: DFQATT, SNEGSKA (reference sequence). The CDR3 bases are TGCAGTGCTAGTATCTTCCAGGGCAATGAGCAGTTCTTC. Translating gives CSASIFQGNEQFF.

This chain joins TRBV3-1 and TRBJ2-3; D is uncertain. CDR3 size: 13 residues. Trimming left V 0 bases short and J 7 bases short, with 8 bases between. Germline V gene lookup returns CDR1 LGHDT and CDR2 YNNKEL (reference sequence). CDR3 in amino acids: CASSQDETNTQYF. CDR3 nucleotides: TGTGCCAGCAGCCAAGATGAAACTAATACGCAGTATTTT.

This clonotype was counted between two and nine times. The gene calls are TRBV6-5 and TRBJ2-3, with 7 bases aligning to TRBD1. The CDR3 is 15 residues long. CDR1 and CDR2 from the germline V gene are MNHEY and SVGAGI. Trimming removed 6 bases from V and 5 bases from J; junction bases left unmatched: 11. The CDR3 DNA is TGTGCCAGCAGGTCCGGGACAGCCCTTCTAGATACGCAGTATTTT. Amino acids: CASRSGTALLDTQYF.

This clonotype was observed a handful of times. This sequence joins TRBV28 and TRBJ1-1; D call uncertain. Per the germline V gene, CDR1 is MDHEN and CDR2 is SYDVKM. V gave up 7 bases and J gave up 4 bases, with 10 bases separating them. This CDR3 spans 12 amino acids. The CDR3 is CASKVMGTEAFF. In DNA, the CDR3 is TGTGCCAGCAAAGTGATGGGCACTGAAGCTTTCTTT.

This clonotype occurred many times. CDR3 sequence: CSVGDSVNEQFF. The CDR3 DNA sequence: TGCAGCGTCGGCGACAGCGTCAATGAGCAGTTCTTC. This chain uses TRBV29-1 with TRBJ2-1; TRBD1 might be the D (5 bases). This CDR3 contains 12 residues. Germline V gene data show CDR1 as SQVTM and CDR2 as ANQGSEA. V lost 6 bases to trimming and J lost 6 bases, with 12 bases between them.

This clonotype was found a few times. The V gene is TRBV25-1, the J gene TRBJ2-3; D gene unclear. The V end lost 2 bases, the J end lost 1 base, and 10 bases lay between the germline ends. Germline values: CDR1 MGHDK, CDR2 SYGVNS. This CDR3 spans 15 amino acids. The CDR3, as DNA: TGTGCCAGCAGTGAAGGGTCAGGTGGCACAGATACGCAGTATTTT. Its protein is CASSEGSGGTDTQYF.

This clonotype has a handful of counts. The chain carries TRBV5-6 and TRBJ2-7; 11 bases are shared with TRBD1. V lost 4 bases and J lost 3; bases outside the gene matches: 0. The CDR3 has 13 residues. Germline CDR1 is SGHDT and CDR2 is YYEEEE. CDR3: CASSGTGGYEQYF. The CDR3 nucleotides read TGTGCCAGCAGCGGGACAGGGGGCTACGAGCAGTACTTC.

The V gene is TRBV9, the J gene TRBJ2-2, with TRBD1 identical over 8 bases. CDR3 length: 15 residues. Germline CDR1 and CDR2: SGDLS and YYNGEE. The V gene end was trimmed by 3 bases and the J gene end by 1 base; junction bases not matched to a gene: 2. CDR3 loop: CASSGTGLNTGELFF. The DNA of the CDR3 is TGTGCCAGCAGCGGGACAGGGTTGAACACCGGGGAGCTGTTTTTT.

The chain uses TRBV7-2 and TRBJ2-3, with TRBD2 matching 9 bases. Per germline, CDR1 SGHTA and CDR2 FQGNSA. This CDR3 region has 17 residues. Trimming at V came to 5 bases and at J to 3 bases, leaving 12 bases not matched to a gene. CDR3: CASSPWPSGGKTDTQYF. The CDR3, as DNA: TGTGCCAGCAGCCCTTGGCCGAGCGGGGGGAAGACAGATACGCAGTATTTT.

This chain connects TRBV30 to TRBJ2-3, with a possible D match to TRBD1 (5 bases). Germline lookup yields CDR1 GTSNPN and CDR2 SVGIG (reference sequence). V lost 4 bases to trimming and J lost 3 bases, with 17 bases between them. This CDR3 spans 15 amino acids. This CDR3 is CAWTLDNPSTDTQYF. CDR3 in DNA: TGTGCCTGGACCCTGGACAATCCTTCAACAGATACGCAGTATTTT.

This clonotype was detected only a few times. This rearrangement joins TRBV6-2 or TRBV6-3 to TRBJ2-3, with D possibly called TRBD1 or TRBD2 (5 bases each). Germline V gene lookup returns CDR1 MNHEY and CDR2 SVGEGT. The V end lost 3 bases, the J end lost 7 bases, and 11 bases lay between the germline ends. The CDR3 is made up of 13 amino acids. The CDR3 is CASSYTGTNTQYF. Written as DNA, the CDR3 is TGTGCCAGCAGTTATACCGGGACGAATACGCAGTATTTT.

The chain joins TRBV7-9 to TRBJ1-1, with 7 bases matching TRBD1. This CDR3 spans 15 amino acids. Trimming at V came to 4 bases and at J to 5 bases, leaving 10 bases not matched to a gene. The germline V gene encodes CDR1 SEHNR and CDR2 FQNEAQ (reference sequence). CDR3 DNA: TGTGCCAGCAGCTGGACGCAGGGGGTCGAAACTGAAGCTTTCTTT. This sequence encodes CASSWTQGVETEAFF.

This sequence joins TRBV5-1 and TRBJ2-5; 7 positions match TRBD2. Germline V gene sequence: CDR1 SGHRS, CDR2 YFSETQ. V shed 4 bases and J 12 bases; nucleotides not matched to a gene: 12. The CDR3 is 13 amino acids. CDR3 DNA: TGCGCCAGCAGCCTGGAACTCCTAGCGGCGAAGTACTTC. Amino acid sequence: CASSLELLAAKYF.

CDR3 in amino acids: CAISEGGQVYGYTF. The CDR3 DNA reads TGTGCCATCAGTGAGGGTGGACAGGTCTATGGCTACACCTTC. The rearrangement uses TRBV10-3 and TRBJ1-2; TRBD1 aligns across 7 bases. With 2 bases clipped from V and 4 bases from J, the junction kept 4 bases outside the gene matches. CDR1 and CDR2 (germline): ENHRY, SYGVKD. The CDR3 covers 14 residues.

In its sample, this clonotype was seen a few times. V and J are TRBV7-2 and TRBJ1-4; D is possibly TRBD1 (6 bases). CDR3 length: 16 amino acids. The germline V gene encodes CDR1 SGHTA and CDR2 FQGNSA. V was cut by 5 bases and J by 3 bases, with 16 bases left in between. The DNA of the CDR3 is TGTGCCAGCAGCCTAAGCACGTCAGGGGCTAATGAAAAACTGTTTTTT. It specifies CASSLSTSGANEKLFF.

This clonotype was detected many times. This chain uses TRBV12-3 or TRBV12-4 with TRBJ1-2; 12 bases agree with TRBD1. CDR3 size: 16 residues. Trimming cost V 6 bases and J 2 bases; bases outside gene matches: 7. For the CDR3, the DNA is TGTGCCAGCAGGCGCTCCGGGACAGGGGGCAACTATGGCTACACCTTC. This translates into CASRRSGTGGNYGYTF.

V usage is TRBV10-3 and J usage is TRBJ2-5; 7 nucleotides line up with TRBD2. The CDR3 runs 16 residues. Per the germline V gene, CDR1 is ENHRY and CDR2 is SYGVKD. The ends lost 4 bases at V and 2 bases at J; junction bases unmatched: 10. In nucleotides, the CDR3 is TGTGCCATCAGTGGGGGAAGCGGGGCGATACAAGAGACCCAGTACTTC. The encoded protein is CAISGGSGAIQETQYF.

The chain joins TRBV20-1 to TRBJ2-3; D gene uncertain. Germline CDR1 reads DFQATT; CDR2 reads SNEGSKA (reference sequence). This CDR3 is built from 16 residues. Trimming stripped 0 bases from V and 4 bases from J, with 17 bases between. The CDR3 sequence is CSARDLEQVSPDTQYF. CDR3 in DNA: TGCAGTGCTAGAGATCTAGAGCAGGTCTCCCCAGATACGCAGTATTTT.

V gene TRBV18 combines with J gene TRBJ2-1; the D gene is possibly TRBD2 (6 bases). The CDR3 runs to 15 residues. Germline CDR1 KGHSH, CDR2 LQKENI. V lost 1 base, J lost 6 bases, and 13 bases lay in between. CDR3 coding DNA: TGTGCCAGCTCACCACTCGGACTGGGGGGCAATGAGCAGTTCTTC. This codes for CASSPLGLGGNEQFF.

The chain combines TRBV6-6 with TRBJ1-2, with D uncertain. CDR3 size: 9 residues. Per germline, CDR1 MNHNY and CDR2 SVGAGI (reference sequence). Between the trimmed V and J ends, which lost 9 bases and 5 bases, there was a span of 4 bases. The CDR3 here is CARGYGYTF. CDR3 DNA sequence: TGTGCCAGGGGATATGGCTACACCTTC.

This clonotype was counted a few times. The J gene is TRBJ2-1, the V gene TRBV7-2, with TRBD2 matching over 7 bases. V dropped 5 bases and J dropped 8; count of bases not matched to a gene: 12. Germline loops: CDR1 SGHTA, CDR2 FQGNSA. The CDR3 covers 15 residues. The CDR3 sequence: CASSRGRARQDEQFF. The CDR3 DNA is TGTGCCAGCAGCCGAGGGAGGGCAAGACAAGATGAGCAGTTCTTC.